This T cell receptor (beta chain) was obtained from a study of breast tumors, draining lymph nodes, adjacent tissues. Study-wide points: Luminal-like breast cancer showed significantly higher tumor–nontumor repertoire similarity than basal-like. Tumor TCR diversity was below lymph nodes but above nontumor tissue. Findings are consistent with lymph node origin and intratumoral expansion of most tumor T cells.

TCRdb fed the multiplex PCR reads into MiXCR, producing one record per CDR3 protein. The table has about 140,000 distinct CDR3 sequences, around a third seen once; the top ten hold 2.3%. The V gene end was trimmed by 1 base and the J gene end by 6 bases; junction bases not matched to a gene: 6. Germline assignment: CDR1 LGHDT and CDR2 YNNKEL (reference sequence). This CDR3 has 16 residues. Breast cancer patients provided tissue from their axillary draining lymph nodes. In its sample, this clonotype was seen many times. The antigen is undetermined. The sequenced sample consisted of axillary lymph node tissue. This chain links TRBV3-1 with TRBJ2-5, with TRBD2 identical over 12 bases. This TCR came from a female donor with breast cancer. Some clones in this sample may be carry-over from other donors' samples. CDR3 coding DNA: TGTGCCAGCAGCCAAGGTGGGCTAGCGGGGGGGCAGACCCAGTACTTC. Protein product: CASSQGGLAGGQTQYF.